This TCR beta chain was sequenced in a study of blood T cell repertoires in COVID-19. This clone came up once. This CDR3 contains 12 residues. V lost 7 bases to trimming and J lost 0 bases, with 3 bases between them. Germline loops: CDR1 MDHEN, CDR2 SYDVKM. Assay used: immunoSEQ multiplex PCR; TCRdb lists only in-frame clones, some missing. The sample consists of some 270,000 clones, 89% of them appearing once. Sample: PBMCs or T cells enriched from blood (not recorded which). The clonotype was recovered from a woman in her 40s who had recovered from COVID-19. V is TRBV28 and J is TRBJ1-4; no firm D call. In DNA, the CDR3 is TGTGCCAGCACCACAACTAATGAAAAACTGTTTTTT. Residues: CASTTTNEKLFF.